Reported below is one T cell receptor beta chain. Its antigen remains unknown. The CDR3 totals 11 residues. The V end was cut by 6 bases, the J end by 6 bases, with 9 bases between. Germline assignment: CDR1 SGHKS and CDR2 YYEKEE (reference sequence). These data come from a study of OX40 agonist ivuxolimab in advanced cancers. Study background: Patients assigned to dose escalation were diagnosed with hepatocellular carcinoma, melanoma, renal cell or head and neck cancer.

The method was immunoSEQ multiplex PCR; TCRdb's version includes in-frame clones alone and lacks a portion of them. The profile shows fewer than 25,000 clones, over 75% of them singletons. Study findings and constraints: The study found that CD8+ T cells averaged more expanded clones than CD4+. Among the lowest levels of clonal expansion were found in partial responders at 0.1-3.0 mg/kg.

The V gene is TRBV5-5, the J gene TRBJ2-5, with D unclear. The sequenced sample was CD4+ or CD8+ T cells sorted from blood, obtained in a trial of the OX40 agonist ivuxolimab. The clonotype was recovered from an adult with an advanced solid tumor such as melanoma, head and neck, liver or kidney cancer. CDR3 DNA: TGTGCCAGCACCCCAGGACAGACCCAGTACTTC. Its translation is CASTPGQTQYF.